Below, 21 T cell receptor beta chains from the same sample are listed, as sequenced in a study of Ad26.COV2.S vaccination and SARS-CoV-2 variants (dated by TCRdb to 2020 to 2023). The treatment or condition tag for this specimen amounts to: around 19 received Ad26.COV2.S at low or high dose, single or two shots; several received placebo; per-sample allocation not given. For vaccine and placebo recipients, repertoires were sequenced using samples collected on day 63 after the first injection. Library preparation employed the immunoSEQ multiplex PCR assay. TCRdb took this table from immuneACCESS and kept in-frame rearrangements with V and J called. Such tables lack part of the clones; where checked against another copy, unresolved V genes explain under half of the gap, and the rest is unexplained. For this sample the table gives around 400,000 clones, of which approximately 90% were detected only once. The ten biggest clones cover 10% to 15% of the sample.

The source material was peripheral blood, sampled in a trial of Ad26.COV2.S vaccine versus placebo. The receptors shown here come from a person between 18 and 65 years old who received the Ad26.COV2.S COVID-19 vaccine or a placebo.

The chain has TRBV6-5 and TRBJ2-2, with 11 bases identical to TRBD2. The germline V gene encodes CDR1 MNHEY and CDR2 SVGAGI. This CDR3 comprises 16 residues. V dropped 2 bases and J dropped 5; count of bases not matched to a gene: 4. For the CDR3, the DNA is TGTGCCAGCAGTTACGAACGACTAGCGGGAACCGGGGAGCTGTTTTTT. Its translation is CASSYERLAGTGELFF.

The chain carries TRBV6-6 and TRBJ1-1; 7 bases match TRBD1. Looked up from germline, CDR1 is MNHNY and CDR2 is SVGAGI (reference sequence). V dropped 8 bases and J dropped 5; count of bases not matched to a gene: 5. The CDR3 covers 12 residues. DNA of the CDR3: TGTGCCAGCGTCAGGGGGATGACTGAAGCTTTCTTT. It is translated as CASVRGMTEAFF.

The CDR3 protein is CASSTGTRSNYGYTF. The CDR3 DNA is TGTGCCAGCAGCACCGGGACACGATCTAACTATGGCTACACCTTC. The chain recombines TRBV6-5 with TRBJ1-2; possible D gene TRBD1, 6 bases. This CDR3 contains 15 residues. Germline V gives CDR1 MNHEY, CDR2 SVGAGI. Deletions cut 6 bases from V and 0 bases from J, with 14 bases between.

This clone was detected a few times. This chain joins TRBV2 and TRBJ2-5; TRBD2 might be the D (6 bases). Germline-derived CDR1 and CDR2 are SNHLY and FYNNEI. The CDR3 has 17 residues. Trimming shortened V by 1 base and J by 0 bases, and 15 bases separated the two germline ends. The CDR3 coding sequence is TGTGCCAGCAGTGAAGGTACGGGAGCTATGTACCAAGAGACCCAGTACTTC. This encodes CASSEGTGAMYQETQYF.

The chain joins TRBV7-2 to TRBJ2-2; D is possibly TRBD1 (7 bases). The CDR3 runs to 16 residues. The ends were cut back, 6 bases at V and 0 bases at J, with 14 bases in the middle. The germline V gene encodes CDR1 SGHTA and CDR2 FQGNSA. The CDR3 nucleotides are TGTGCCAGCAGTTTCAGGGGGGCCGCGAACACCGGGGAGCTGTTTTTT. Translation gives CASSFRGAANTGELFF.

The J gene is TRBJ1-1, the V gene TRBV4-3, with D tentatively TRBD1 (6 bases). V gave up 3 bases and J gave up 5 bases, with 10 bases separating them. Germline assignment: CDR1 LGHNA and CDR2 YSLEER. This CDR3 spans 13 amino acids. This CDR3 is CASSQQGWTEAFF. The CDR3 coding sequence is TGCGCCAGCAGCCAGCAGGGGTGGACTGAAGCTTTCTTT.

The chain combines TRBV7-2 with TRBJ2-2; D unclear. The CDR3 contains 17 residues. Deletions cut 1 base from V and 0 bases from J, with 12 bases between. Germline V CDR1 and CDR2: SGHTA, FQGNSA. Here the CDR3 reads CASSLGVAFANTGELFF. CDR3 sequence (DNA): TGTGCCAGCAGCTTAGGGGTGGCCTTCGCGAACACCGGGGAGCTGTTTTTT.

The gene calls are TRBV18 and TRBJ1-3; a possible D gene is TRBD1 (5 bases). Germline V gene data show CDR1 as KGHSH and CDR2 as LQKENI. V was clipped by 6 bases and J by 0 bases, with 21 bases between them. The CDR3 length is 18 residues. CDR3 sequence (DNA): TGTGCCAGCTCTCCTAGTACTACGACAGAACTCTCTGGAAACACCATATATTTT. It is translated as CASSPSTTTELSGNTIYF.

Only one count was recorded for this clone. The genes are TRBV25-1 and TRBJ1-6; D remains unclear. V lost 2 bases and J lost 6, with 5 bases in between. This CDR3 spans 13 amino acids. Germline CDR1 is MGHDK and CDR2 is SYGVNS. The CDR3: CASSEGFNSPLHF. The CDR3 DNA sequence: TGTGCCAGCAGTGAAGGGTTTAATTCACCCCTCCACTTT.

The rearrangement links TRBV12-3 or TRBV12-4 to TRBJ1-5; 7 bases agree with TRBD1. After removal of 5 bases from V and 7 bases from J, the junction contained 5 bases not matched to a gene. This CDR3 comprises 13 residues. The CDR3 coding sequence is TGTGCCAGCAGTGGACAGGCTTCACAGCCCCAGCATTTT. Its protein is CASSGQASQPQHF.

The V call is TRBV4-1, the J call TRBJ1-5; tentative D call: TRBD1 (6 bases). The V and J ends lost 0 bases and 0 bases respectively, with 15 bases between them. CDR1 is MGHRA, CDR2 YSYEKL, per germline. This CDR3 has 18 amino acids. The CDR3 DNA reads TGCGCCAGCAGCCAAGAGACTTTGGACAGCAATAGCAATCAGCCCCAGCATTTT. Protein sequence: CASSQETLDSNSNQPQHF.

The chain recombines TRBV2 with TRBJ2-7; tentatively, D is TRBD2 (7 bases). CDR1 and CDR2 (germline): SNHLY, FYNNEI. This CDR3 has 16 residues. Trimming cost V 7 bases and J 4 bases, with 23 bases left between them. The CDR3 reads CASTFPGRGSSYEQYF. Here the CDR3 DNA reads TGTGCCAGCACCTTCCCGGGGAGGGGGTCTTCTTACGAGCAGTACTTC.

The rearrangement joins TRBV4-3 to TRBJ1-6; possibly TRBD1 for D (5 bases). The CDR3 contains 14 residues. Germline assignment: CDR1 LGHNA and CDR2 YSLEER. V lost 0 bases and J lost 9, with 9 bases in between. CDR3 nucleotides: TGCGCCAGCAGCCAAGATTGGGGGAGTTCACCCCTCCACTTT. Translating gives CASSQDWGSSPLHF.

This clone was seen only once. The chain is built from TRBV5-1 and TRBJ2-3; no clear D. Looked up from germline, CDR1 is SGHRS and CDR2 is YFSETQ. V was trimmed by 0 bases and J by 0 bases, leaving 11 bases between them. This CDR3 spans 16 amino acids. CDR3 in amino acids: CASSLEVGLSTDTQYF. The CDR3 DNA is TGCGCCAGCAGCTTGGAGGTCGGGCTTAGCACAGATACGCAGTATTTT.

The chain has TRBV7-9 and TRBJ2-7; 8 nucleotides agree with TRBD1. This CDR3 is built from 12 residues. J gave up 6 bases and V 10 bases, and 8 bases lay outside the gene matches. Germline CDR1 and CDR2: SEHNR and FQNEAQ (reference sequence). DNA of the CDR3: TGTGCCATTACAGGGGGTAGAGGCGAGCAGTACTTC. Translation gives CAITGGRGEQYF.

This clone was seen just once. The gene calls are TRBV28 and TRBJ1-5, with D possibly being TRBD1 (6 bases). Germline-derived CDR1 and CDR2 are MDHEN and SYDVKM. The ends were cut back, 2 bases at V and 0 bases at J, with 11 bases in the middle. The CDR3 length is 16 residues. CDR3 protein: CASSLGTQFSNQPQHF. The CDR3 DNA reads TGTGCCAGCAGTTTAGGGACACAATTTAGCAATCAGCCCCAGCATTTT.

This chain joins TRBV30 and TRBJ2-1; 11 nucleotides align to TRBD2. Per germline, CDR1 GTSNPN and CDR2 SVGIG (reference sequence). The CDR3 has 18 amino acids. Unmatched junction bases numbered 16, after V lost 7 bases and J lost 2 bases. In nucleotides, the CDR3 is TGTGCCTTTAGCCCGGGACTAGCGGTCCTAAACACCTACAATGAGCAGTTCTTC. It encodes CAFSPGLAVLNTYNEQFF.

This clone was observed a few times. V and J are TRBV10-1 and TRBJ2-3, with 10 nucleotides matching TRBD2. V lost 0 bases to trimming and J lost 4 bases; unmatched junction nucleotides: 4. The CDR3 is 16 amino acids. The germline gives CDR1 WNHNN, CDR2 SYGVQD (reference sequence). The CDR3 protein is CASSESASGSPDTQYF. For the CDR3, the DNA is TGCGCCAGCAGTGAGTCCGCTAGCGGGAGCCCAGATACGCAGTATTTT.

Here the CDR3 reads CASSPAGTSGRTGELFF. The CDR3 region has the DNA TGTGCCAGCAGCCCCGCCGGGACTAGCGGGAGGACCGGGGAGCTGTTTTTT. The chain joins TRBV5-8 to TRBJ2-2; TRBD2 aligns across 15 bases. V dropped 4 bases and J dropped 5; count of bases not matched to a gene: 6. Per germline, CDR1 SGHTS and CDR2 YDEGEE. The CDR3 extends over 17 amino acids.

The chain carries TRBV5-5 and TRBJ2-1; D might be TRBD1 or TRBD2, each matching 5 bases. This CDR3 region has 13 residues. Between the trimmed V and J ends, which lost 4 bases and 6 bases, there was a span of 11 bases. CDR1 and CDR2 from the germline V gene are SGHKS and YYEKEE (reference sequence). For the CDR3, the DNA is TGTGCCAGCAGCATAGGGGCGGGCAATGAGCAGTTCTTC. Its translation: CASSIGAGNEQFF.

J is TRBJ2-5 and V is TRBV7-2; D call uncertain. The CDR3 is made up of 12 amino acids. Germline V CDR1 and CDR2: SGHTA, FQGNSA. With 4 bases removed from V and 1 base from J, the gap between germline ends came to 4 bases. CDR3: CASSSRQETQYF. Written as DNA, the CDR3 is TGTGCCAGCAGCTCACGCCAAGAGACCCAGTACTTC.